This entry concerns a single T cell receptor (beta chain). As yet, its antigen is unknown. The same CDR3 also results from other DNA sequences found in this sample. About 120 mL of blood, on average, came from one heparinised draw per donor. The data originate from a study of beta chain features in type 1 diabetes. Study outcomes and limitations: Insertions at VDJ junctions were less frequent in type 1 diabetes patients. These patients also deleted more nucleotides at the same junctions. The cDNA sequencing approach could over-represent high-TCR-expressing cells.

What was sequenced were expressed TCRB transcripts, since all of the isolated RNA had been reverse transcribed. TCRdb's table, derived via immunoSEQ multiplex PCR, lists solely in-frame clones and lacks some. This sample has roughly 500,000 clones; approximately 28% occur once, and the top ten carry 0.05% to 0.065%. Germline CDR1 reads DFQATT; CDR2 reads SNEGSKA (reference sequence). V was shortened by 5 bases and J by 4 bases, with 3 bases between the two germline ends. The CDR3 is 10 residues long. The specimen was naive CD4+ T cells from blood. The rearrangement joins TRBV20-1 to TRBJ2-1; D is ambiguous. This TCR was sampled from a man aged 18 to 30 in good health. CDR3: CSAVYNEQFF. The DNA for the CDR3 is TGCAGTGCTGTTTACAATGAGCAGTTCTTC.